This T cell receptor beta chain comes out of a study of human T cells and chemical hapten exposure. Findings of the study overall: Positively correlated with patch test score were the counts of PT1 expanded TCRs.

This clonotype showed up many times. The antigen is undetermined. Time point in this sample: pre-sensitization, week 0. Treatment reported: therapeutic diphenylcyclopropenone sensitization with weekly scalp DPC. Total RNA extraction was carried out from unfractionated whole blood. Within the library, unique molecular identifiers were attached to each individual cDNA molecule. The authors' processing: Sample TCR totals centred on a median of around 95,000, ranging about 20,000 to 690,600. MiXCR, applied by TCRdb to the RACE reads, yields one record per CDR3 protein. These V and J calls derive from TCRdb rather than the authors' analysis. The sample carries fewer than 45,000 distinct CDR3 sequences, 9% to 12% recorded once. V lost 2 bases to trimming and J lost 1 base; unmatched junction nucleotides: 4. The germline CDR1 and CDR2 sequences are SGHVS and FNYEAQ. CDR3 length: 15 amino acids.

The sequence was collected from a man aged 45-60 years with alopecia areata. Some clones in this sample may be carry-over from other donors' samples. The input for sequencing was whole blood, taken in connection with sensitization to the hapten diphenylcyclopropenone (DPC). The V and J genes are TRBV7-6 and TRBJ1-2, with 7 bases fitting TRBD1. The CDR3 DNA follows: TGTGCCAGCAGCTTAACACAGGGGAATAACTATGGCTACACCTTC. It is translated as CASSLTQGNNYGYTF.